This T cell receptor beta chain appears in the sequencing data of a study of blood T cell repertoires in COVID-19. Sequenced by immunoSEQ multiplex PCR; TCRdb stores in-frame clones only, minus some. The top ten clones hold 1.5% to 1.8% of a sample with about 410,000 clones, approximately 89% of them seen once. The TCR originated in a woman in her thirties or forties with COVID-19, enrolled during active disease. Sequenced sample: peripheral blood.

The CDR3 sequence is CASSEGSGNTIYF. CDR3 coding DNA: TGTGCCAGCAGCGAGGGCTCTGGAAACACCATATATTTT. The chain is built from TRBV28 and TRBJ1-3; D is uncertain. Germline CDR1 MDHEN, CDR2 SYDVKM. V lost 6 bases, J lost 0 bases, and 6 bases lay in between. This CDR3 contains 13 residues.